This T cell receptor beta chain stems from a study of cytomegalovirus exposure and HLA in healthy donors. The study's findings and limits: High sensitivity and specificity were reportedly achieved when the classifier diagnosed cytomegalovirus status.

The data were produced by immunoSEQ multiplex PCR, yet TCRdb's version contains in-frame clones alone and is incomplete. Among tens of thousands of clones listed, 95% were seen once. V was pared by 3 bases and J by 7 bases, with 12 bases between. Germline V CDR1 and CDR2: GTSNPN, SVGIG (reference sequence). CDR3 length: 13 amino acids. This clone appeared a single time. Its antigen remains unidentified. The gene calls are TRBV30 and TRBJ1-4, with a possible D match to TRBD1 (5 bases). This receptor was identified in a young woman in good health and CMV-seropositive. Sample: PBMCs. CDR3 DNA sequence: TGTGCCTGGAGCTTCCAGGGAGGTGAAAAACTGTTTTTT. Translation gives CAWSFQGGEKLFF.